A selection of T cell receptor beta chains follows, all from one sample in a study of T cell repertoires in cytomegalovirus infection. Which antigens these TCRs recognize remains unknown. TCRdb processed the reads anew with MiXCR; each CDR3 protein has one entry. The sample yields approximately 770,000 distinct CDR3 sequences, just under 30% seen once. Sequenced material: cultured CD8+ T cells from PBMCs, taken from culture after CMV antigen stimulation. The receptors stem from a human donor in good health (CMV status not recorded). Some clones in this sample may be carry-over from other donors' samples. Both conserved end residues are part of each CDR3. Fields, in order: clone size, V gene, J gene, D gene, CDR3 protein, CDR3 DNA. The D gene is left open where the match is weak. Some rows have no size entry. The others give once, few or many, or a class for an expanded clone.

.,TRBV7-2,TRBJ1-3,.,CASNFAPGSGNTIYF,TGTGCCAGCAACTTTGCGCCGGGGTCTGGAAACACCATATATTTT
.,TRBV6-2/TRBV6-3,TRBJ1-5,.,CASNHGIGGNQPQHF,TGTGCCAGCAACCATGGTATAGGGGGCAATCAGCCCCAGCATTTT
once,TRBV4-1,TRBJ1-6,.,CASSSDSLNSPLHF,TGCGCCAGCAGTTCCGACTCCCTAAATTCACCCCTCCACTTT
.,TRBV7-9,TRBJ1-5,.,CASSSWDESNQPQHF,TGTGCCAGCAGCTCCTGGGACGAAAGCAATCAGCCCCAGCATTTT
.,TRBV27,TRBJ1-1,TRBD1,CASSPSQGDESTEAFF,TGTGCCAGCAGCCCATCACAGGGGGACGAAAGCACTGAAGCTTTCTTT
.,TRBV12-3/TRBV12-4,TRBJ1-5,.,CASSLSGTSNQPQHF,TGTGCCAGCAGTTTATCGGGAACTAGCAATCAGCCCCAGCATTTT
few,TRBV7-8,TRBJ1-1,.,CASIPLSVNTEAFF,TGTGCCAGCATTCCTCTCAGCGTGAACACTGAAGCTTTCTTT
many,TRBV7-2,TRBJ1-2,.,CASSLGQVGNVAGYTF,TGTGCCAGCAGCTTAGGGCAGGTCGGAAATGTGGCTGGCTACACCTTC
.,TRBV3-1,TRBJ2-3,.,CASSPRDYYTDTQYF,TGTGCCAGCAGCCCCCGCGACTACTACACAGATACGCAGTATTTT
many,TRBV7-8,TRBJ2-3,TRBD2,CASSIRTSGGTSTDTQYF,TGTGCCAGCAGCATACGGACTAGCGGGGGGACCAGCACAGATACGCAGTATTTT
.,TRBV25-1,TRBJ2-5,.,CASSEARPTQETQYF,TGTGCCAGCAGTGAGGCAAGACCGACCCAAGAGACCCAGTACTTC
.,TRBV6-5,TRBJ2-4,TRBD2,CASSQLGGAKNIQYF,TGTGCCAGCAGCCAACTGGGGGGGGCCAAAAACATTCAGTACTTC
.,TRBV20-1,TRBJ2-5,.,CSATHRMETGLQETQYF,TGCAGTGCTACGCATCGCATGGAAACAGGTCTCCAAGAGACCCAGTACTTC
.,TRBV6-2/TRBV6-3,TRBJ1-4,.,CASSNAGSMKKLFF,TGTGCCAGCAGTAACGCGGGCTCGATGAAAAAACTGTTTTTT
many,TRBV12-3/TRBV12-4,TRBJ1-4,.,CASSLEGIGKEKLFF,TGTGCCAGCAGTTTAGAAGGGATAGGTAAAGAAAAACTGTTTTTT
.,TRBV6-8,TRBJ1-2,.,CASSYSPGGYGYTF,TGTGCCAGCAGTTACTCGCCGGGGGGATACGGGTACACCTTC
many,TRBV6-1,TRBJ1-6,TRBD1,CASSESRGYNSPLHF,TGTGCCAGCAGTGAAAGCAGGGGGTATAATTCACCCCTCCACTTT
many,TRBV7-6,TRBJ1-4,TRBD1,CASSPGQGNEKLFF,TGTGCCAGCAGCCCAGGACAGGGGAATGAAAAACTGTTTTTT
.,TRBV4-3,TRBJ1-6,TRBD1,CASSAGQGIPSPLHF,TGCGCCAGCAGCGCGGGACAGGGTATCCCTTCACCCCTCCACTTT
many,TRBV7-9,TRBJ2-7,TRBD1,CASSSPGQGPHEQYF,TGTGCCAGCAGCTCTCCGGGACAGGGACCCCACGAGCAGTACTTC
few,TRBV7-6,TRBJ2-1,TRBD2,CASSLVAGENEQFF,TGTGCCAGCAGCTTAGTAGCGGGGGAGAATGAGCAGTTCTTC
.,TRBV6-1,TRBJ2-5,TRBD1,CASSYPSGTGLETQYF,TGTGCCAGCAGTTATCCCTCCGGGACAGGGCTAGAGACCCAGTACTTC
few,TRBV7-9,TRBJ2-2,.,CASSTTPGTTGELFF,TGTGCCAGCAGCACGACCCCAGGAACCACCGGGGAGCTGTTTTTT
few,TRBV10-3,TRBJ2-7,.,CAISEGLASYEQYF,TGTGCCATCAGTGAAGGTCTAGCGTCCTACGAGCAGTACTTC
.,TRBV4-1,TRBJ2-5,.,CASSLGMQETQYF,TGCGCCAGCAGCCTCGGGATGCAAGAGACCCAGTACTTC
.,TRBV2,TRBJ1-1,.,CASGGRRPPLGAFF,TGTGCCAGCGGAGGACGGAGGCCTCCGTTAGGAGCTTTCTTT
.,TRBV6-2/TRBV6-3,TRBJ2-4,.,CASSARKNIQYF,TGTGCCAGCAGTGCCCGAAAGAACATTCAGTACTTC
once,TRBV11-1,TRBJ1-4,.,CASSLGQGRRELFF,TGTGCCAGCAGCTTGGGCCAGGGGCGGAGGGAACTGTTTTTT
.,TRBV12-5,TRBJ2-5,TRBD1,CASGLVLRDRGPQETQYF,TGTGCTAGTGGTTTGGTACTCCGGGACAGGGGACCCCAAGAGACCCAGTACTTC
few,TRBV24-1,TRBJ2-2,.,CATSDFRFSGTPNTGELFF,TGTGCCACCAGTGATTTTAGGTTTTCCGGGACACCGAACACCGGGGAGCTGTTTTTT
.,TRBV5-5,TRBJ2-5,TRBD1,CASYIRDRELQETQYF,TGTGCCAGCTACATCCGGGACAGGGAACTCCAAGAGACCCAGTACTTC
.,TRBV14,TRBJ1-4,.,CASSQDYGREGEKLFF,TGTGCCAGCAGCCAAGACTACGGGAGGGAAGGTGAAAAACTGTTTTTT
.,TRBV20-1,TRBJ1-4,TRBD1,CSARDREDVKLFF,TGCAGTGCTAGGGACAGGGAGGATGTAAAACTGTTTTTT
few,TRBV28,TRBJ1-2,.,CASKNSRQAINYGYTF,TGTGCCAGCAAAAATAGCCGACAGGCTATTAACTATGGCTACACCTTC
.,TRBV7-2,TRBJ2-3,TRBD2,CASSPGTSGDTDTQYF,TGTGCCAGCAGCCCCGGGACTAGCGGGGACACAGATACGCAGTATTTT